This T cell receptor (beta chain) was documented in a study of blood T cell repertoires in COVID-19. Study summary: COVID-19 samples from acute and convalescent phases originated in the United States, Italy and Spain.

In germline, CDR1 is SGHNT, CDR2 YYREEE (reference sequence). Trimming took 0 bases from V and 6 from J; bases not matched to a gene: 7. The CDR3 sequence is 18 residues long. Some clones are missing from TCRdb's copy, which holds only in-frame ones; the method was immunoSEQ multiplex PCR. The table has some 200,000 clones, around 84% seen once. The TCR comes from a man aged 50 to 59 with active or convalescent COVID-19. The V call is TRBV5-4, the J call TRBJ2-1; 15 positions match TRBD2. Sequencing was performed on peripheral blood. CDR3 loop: CASSLGGLAGGLGNEQFF. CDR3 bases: TGTGCCAGCAGCTTGGGCGGACTAGCGGGGGGGCTCGGCAATGAGCAGTTCTTC. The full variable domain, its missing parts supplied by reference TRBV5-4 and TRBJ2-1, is ETGVTQSPTHLIKTRGQQVTLRCSSQSGHNTVSWYQQALGQGPQFIFQYYREEENGRGNFPPRFSGLQFPNYSSELNVNALELDDSALYLCASSLGGLAGGLGNEQFFGPGTRLTVL.